The 29 T cell receptor beta chains listed next were all sequenced from one sample in a study of PD-L1 blockade in urothelial cancer. The protocol was immunoSEQ multiplex PCR, while the TCRdb copy is restricted to in-frame clones and leaves out a portion. The sample yields 70,000 or so clones, approximately 91% seen once. Material: PBMCs, obtained around atezolizumab (anti-PD-L1) treatment. The receptors stem from a man between 60 and 75 years old with urothelial cancer.

The V gene is TRBV5-1, the J gene TRBJ2-7; weak D call: TRBD2 (5 bases). CDR3 length equals 15 residues. V dropped 5 bases and J dropped 5 bases, with 20 bases sitting between them. Germline CDR1 SGHRS, CDR2 YFSETQ. CDR3 sequence reads: CASREGTPSYHEQYF. In DNA, the CDR3 is TGCGCCAGCAGAGAGGGAACACCCAGTTACCACGAGCAGTACTTC. Together with reference TRBV5-1 and TRBJ2-7, the CDR3 gives the full variable domain: KAGVTQTPRYLIKTRGQQVTLSCSPISGHRSVSWYQQTPGQGLQFLFEYFSETQRNKGNFPGRFSGRQFSNSRSEMNVSTLELGDSALYLCASREGTPSYHEQYFGPGTRLTVT.

V usage is TRBV6-1 and J usage is TRBJ2-1; 10 bases agree with TRBD2. V trimming: 0 bases; J trimming: 13 bases; junction bases outside the gene matches: 9. Germline loops: CDR1 MNHNS, CDR2 SASEGT. This CDR3 contains 15 residues. CDR3 DNA: TGTGCCAGCAGTGAAGCAGGTACTAGCGGGATATTTCAGTTCTTC. It is translated as CASSEAGTSGIFQFF.

This chain links TRBV6-5 with TRBJ1-6; TRBD1 might be the D (5 bases). Germline V gene lookup returns CDR1 MNHEY and CDR2 SVGAGI. V shed 2 bases and J shed 4 bases, with 12 bases lying between them. The CDR3 sequence is 16 residues long. CDR3 amino acids: CASSYGGTVYNSPLHF. The CDR3, as DNA: TGTGCCAGCAGTTACGGAGGGACGGTTTATAATTCACCCCTCCACTTT.

The chain has TRBV6-5 and TRBJ1-1; D unclear. This CDR3 has 15 residues. From germline, CDR1 is MNHEY and CDR2 SVGAGI. Trimming removed 5 bases from V and 4 bases from J, with 17 bases in between. CDR3 DNA: TGTGCCAGCAGTCCCTCCGGGGTGGGTAGCACTGAAGCTTTCTTT. Its protein product is CASSPSGVGSTEAFF.

The rearrangement joins TRBV29-1 to TRBJ2-5; TRBD1 matches at 8 bases. CDR3 size: 12 residues. Germline assignment: CDR1 SQVTM and CDR2 ANQGSEA. The V and J ends lost 3 bases and 5 bases, in that order; junction bases with no gene match: 2. CDR3 in DNA: TGCAGCGTTGACAGGGGGCGGGAGACCCAGTACTTC. Translated: CSVDRGRETQYF.

J is TRBJ2-2 and V is TRBV10-3; the D gene is possibly TRBD1 (6 bases). The V gene lost 10 bases and the J gene lost 1 base, with 13 bases spanning the gap. This CDR3 comprises 14 residues. CDR1 is ENHRY and CDR2 is SYGVKD in the germline V gene. The CDR3 coding sequence is TGTGCCACCAGAGGACAGCTGAACACCGGGGAGCTGTTTTTT. This encodes CATRGQLNTGELFF.

This clone was seen only a few times. The chain combines TRBV2 with TRBJ2-3; TRBD1 aligns across 7 bases. The V segment lost 9 bases and the J segment 3 bases; nucleotides outside the gene matches: 6. The CDR3 has 13 residues. Germline CDR1 is SNHLY and CDR2 is FYNNEI. CDR3 protein: CASRQGLTDTQYF. CDR3 coding DNA: TGTGCCAGTCGACAGGGCTTGACAGATACGCAGTATTTT. Variable domain in full (rest from reference TRBV2 and TRBJ2-3): EPEVTQTPSHQVTQMGQEVILRCVPISNHLYFYWYRQILGQKVEFLVSFYNNEISEKSEIFDDQFSVERPDGSNFTLKIRSTKLEDSAMYFCASRQGLTDTQYFGPGTRLTVL.

The chain carries TRBV6-5 and TRBJ2-7, with D possibly being TRBD2 (5 bases). This CDR3 comprises 15 residues. V was trimmed by 0 bases and J by 2 bases, leaving 11 bases between them. Per germline, CDR1 MNHEY and CDR2 SVGAGI. The DNA of the CDR3 is TGTGCCAGCAGTTACTCGGGAGATTCTACCTACGAGCAGTACTTC. Its protein is CASSYSGDSTYEQYF.

This rearrangement joins TRBV5-8 to TRBJ2-7, with TRBD1 identical over 7 bases. The CDR3 consists of 15 residues. Germline-derived CDR1 and CDR2 are SGHTS and YDEGEE. Germline trimming cut 3 bases from V and 2 bases from J; bases unmatched to any gene: 8. CDR3 in DNA: TGTGCCAGCAGCTCACGTTCGGGGACAGCCTACGAGCAGTACTTC. It encodes CASSSRSGTAYEQYF.

This chain uses TRBV5-4 with TRBJ2-1; 8 nucleotides line up with TRBD2. Germline V CDR1 and CDR2: SGHNT, YYREEE (reference sequence). The CDR3 runs to 14 residues. V shed 1 base and J 8 bases; nucleotides not matched to a gene: 5. CDR3 sequence: CASSLTSGWDEQFF. The CDR3, as DNA: TGTGCCAGCAGCTTGACTAGCGGATGGGATGAGCAGTTCTTC.

The J gene is TRBJ1-3, the V gene TRBV19; weak D call: TRBD1 (5 bases). Trimming cost V 10 bases and J 0 bases, with 16 bases left between them. This CDR3 spans 15 amino acids. CDR1 is LNHDA and CDR2 is SQIVND in the germline V gene (reference sequence). This CDR3 reads CATSGGLSSGNTIYF. CDR3 nucleotide sequence: TGTGCCACCTCCGGGGGTCTAAGCTCTGGAAACACCATATATTTT.

This CDR3 is CASSALGGSTDTQYF. CDR3 DNA: TGTGCCAGCAGTGCCCTCGGCGGGTCCACAGATACGCAGTATTTT. The chain has TRBV6-5 and TRBJ2-3, with D maybe TRBD2 (5 bases). Trimming removed 5 bases from V and 2 bases from J, with 14 bases in between. The CDR3 spans 15 residues. From germline, CDR1 is MNHEY and CDR2 SVGAGI.

This chain uses TRBV11-2 with TRBJ2-7; TRBD2 matches at 15 bases. V gave up 5 bases and J gave up 5 bases; unmatched junction bases: 7. Germline V CDR1 and CDR2: SGHAT, FQNNGV. CDR3 length: 16 residues. The DNA for the CDR3 is TGTGCCAGCAGCGCTCCGGGACTAGCGGGAGGACACGAGCAGTACTTC. Amino acid sequence: CASSAPGLAGGHEQYF.

The chain links TRBV7-2 to TRBJ2-7; a possible D gene is TRBD2 (6 bases). Trimming cost V 3 bases and J 6 bases, with 15 bases left between them. This CDR3 is built from 14 residues. Germline-derived CDR1 and CDR2 are SGHTA and FQGNSA. CDR3 in DNA: TGTGCCAGCAGCTTTAGCGGTCCAACCCCCGAGCAGTACTTC. As protein: CASSFSGPTPEQYF.

This chain links TRBV7-2 with TRBJ2-2; a possible D gene is TRBD2 (6 bases). In germline, CDR1 is SGHTA, CDR2 FQGNSA. Trimming pared 6 bases from V and 6 bases from J, leaving 17 bases between. The CDR3 runs 15 residues. The CDR3 bases are TGTGCCAGCAGTCCTACCGAGAGCGGGCCCGGGGAGCTGTTTTTT. Amino acid sequence: CASSPTESGPGELFF.

The chain has TRBV7-2 and TRBJ1-2; D is perhaps TRBD1 (6 bases). CDR1 SGHTA and CDR2 FQGNSA come from the germline V gene. Trimming took 1 base from V and 10 from J, leaving 22 bases between them. This CDR3 comprises 16 residues. CDR3 sequence reads: CASSLVGQTISLIYTF. For the CDR3, the DNA is TGTGCCAGCAGCTTAGTAGGACAGACAATTTCCCTAATCTACACCTTC.

The chain uses TRBV30 and TRBJ2-7, with D perhaps matching TRBD1 (6 bases). This CDR3 contains 15 residues. With 1 base removed from V and 3 bases from J, the gap between germline ends came to 16 bases. Germline CDR1 GTSNPN, CDR2 SVGIG (reference sequence). CDR3 amino acids: CAWSESQGLFYEQYF. The CDR3 DNA reads TGTGCCTGGAGTGAGTCTCAGGGGTTGTTCTACGAGCAGTACTTC.

V is TRBV6-1 and J is TRBJ1-4; D gene ambiguous. The V end lost 5 bases, the J end lost 0 bases, and 10 bases lay between the germline ends. Germline CDR1 reads MNHNS; CDR2 reads SASEGT. This CDR3 comprises 15 residues. CDR3: CASSSTVATNEKLFF. In DNA, the CDR3 is TGTGCCAGCAGTTCAACAGTTGCAACTAATGAAAAACTGTTTTTT.

The chain links TRBV7-2 to TRBJ2-7; 8 nucleotides line up with TRBD1. Germline V gives CDR1 SGHTA, CDR2 FQGNSA. The CDR3 is made up of 15 amino acids. After removal of 4 bases from V and 2 bases from J, the junction contained 7 bases not matched to a gene. The CDR3 DNA reads TGTGCCAGCAGCTCCACCGGGACAGGTCCCTACGAGCAGTACTTC. Residues: CASSSTGTGPYEQYF.

The chain couples TRBV28 to TRBJ2-1; D is undetermined. The V end lost 5 bases, the J end lost 0 bases, and 5 bases lay between the germline ends. The CDR3 is made up of 13 amino acids. The V gene's germline CDR1 is MDHEN and CDR2 SYDVKM. The CDR3: CASSRGSYNEQFF. In DNA form, the CDR3 reads TGTGCCAGCAGTCGAGGCTCCTACAATGAGCAGTTCTTC.

This sequence joins TRBV14 and TRBJ1-2, with 9 positions matching TRBD1. The CDR3 runs to 14 residues. Trimming removed 0 bases from V and 8 bases from J; junction bases left unmatched: 4. Germline V gives CDR1 SGHDN, CDR2 FVKESK. The CDR3 loop reads CASSQDRGTGGYTF. The CDR3 DNA reads as TGTGCCAGCAGCCAAGATAGAGGGACAGGGGGCTACACCTTC.

This chain links TRBV18 with TRBJ1-1; D may be TRBD1 (5 bases). Germline V gene sequence: CDR1 KGHSH, CDR2 LQKENI. CDR3 length: 15 amino acids. The V end was cut by 2 bases, the J end by 1 base, with 11 bases between. CDR3 residues: CASSPTAGKNTEAFF. As DNA, the CDR3 is TGTGCCAGCTCACCAACGGCAGGGAAGAACACTGAAGCTTTCTTT. Variable domain in full (rest from reference TRBV18 and TRBJ1-1): NAGVMQNPRHLVRRRGQEARLRCSPMKGHSHVYWYRQLPEEGLKFMVYLQKENIIDESGMPKERFSAEFPKEGPSILRIQQVVRGDSAAYFCASSPTAGKNTEAFFGQGTRLTVV.

This clone was detected once. The chain is built from TRBV2 and TRBJ2-7; D not certain. V was trimmed by 6 bases and J by 3 bases, leaving 6 bases between them. From germline, CDR1 is SNHLY and CDR2 FYNNEI. The CDR3 extends over 11 amino acids. CDR3 amino acids: CASSADYEQYF. CDR3 DNA sequence: TGTGCCAGCAGCGCGGACTACGAGCAGTACTTC.

The rearrangement links TRBV2 to TRBJ2-2; D possibly corresponds to TRBD2 (6 bases). The CDR3 length is 14 residues. CDR1 and CDR2 from the germline V gene are SNHLY and FYNNEI. V lost 0 bases to trimming and J lost 6 bases, with 8 bases between them. This CDR3 is CASSEARGSGELFF. DNA for the CDR3: TGTGCCAGCAGTGAAGCTCGGGGGTCCGGGGAGCTGTTTTTT.

The rearrangement uses TRBV21-1 and TRBJ2-7; the table's D call, TRBD1, was not checked against the DNA. TRBV21-1 is tagged as a pseudogene. The CDR3 spans 16 residues. The chain's CDR3 is CASSSQGPRTLYEQYF. CDR3 bases: TGTGCCAGCAGCTCACAGGGTCCGCGAACACTCTACGAGCAGTACTTC.

The J gene is TRBJ2-5, the V gene TRBV18, with D perhaps matching TRBD1 (5 bases). Trimming stripped 1 base from V and 1 base from J, with 7 bases between. Per germline, CDR1 KGHSH and CDR2 LQKENI. This CDR3 contains 14 residues. The CDR3 nucleotides are TGTGCCAGCTCACCACAGGGGTCCCAAGAGACCCAGTACTTC. Protein sequence: CASSPQGSQETQYF.

This chain uses TRBV7-9 with TRBJ1-1; no reliable D call. CDR1 and CDR2 from the germline V gene are SEHNR and FQNEAQ (reference sequence). The V end lost 1 base, the J end lost 1 base, and 7 bases lay between the germline ends. This CDR3 is 14 amino acids long. The CDR3 is CASSLGLANTEAFF. CDR3 coding DNA: TGTGCCAGCAGCTTAGGACTTGCGAACACTGAAGCTTTCTTT.

The V and J genes are TRBV7-6 and TRBJ2-2; 9 nucleotides agree with TRBD1. Germline trimming cut 2 bases from V and 5 bases from J; bases unmatched to any gene: 3. The CDR3 has 15 residues. CDR1 is SGHVS, CDR2 FNYEAQ, per germline. CDR3 sequence: CASSLSTGGTGELFF. In nucleotides, the CDR3 is TGTGCCAGCAGCTTATCGACAGGGGGAACCGGGGAGCTGTTTTTT.

The V and J genes are TRBV30 and TRBJ2-5, with 12 bases that match TRBD1. There are 16 residues in the CDR3. In germline, CDR1 is GTSNPN, CDR2 SVGIG (reference sequence). V shed 4 bases and J 1 base; nucleotides not matched to a gene: 7. In DNA, the CDR3 is TGTGCCTGGACCAAGGGACAGGGGGCCCGCCAAGAGACCCAGTACTTC. Translating gives CAWTKGQGARQETQYF.